The 29 T cell receptor beta chains below all came from one sample that was sequenced in a study of cytomegalovirus exposure and HLA in healthy donors. The PCR had 60 Vbeta and 13 Jbeta primers. The data were produced by immunoSEQ multiplex PCR, yet TCRdb's version contains in-frame clones alone and is incomplete. Among roughly 100,000 clones, 79% were seen once, and the ten largest hold roughly 4%. Material for sequencing was PBMCs. Source of these receptors: a man between 50 and 59 years old in good health and CMV-seropositive.

The rearrangement links TRBV6-1 to TRBJ2-3, with 10 bases aligning to TRBD1. Germline V gives CDR1 MNHNS, CDR2 SASEGT. J was trimmed by 10 bases and V by 5 bases; bases with no gene match: 3. This CDR3 contains 12 residues. CDR3 loop: CASSQGQGAQYF. The CDR3 bases are TGTGCCAGCAGTCAAGGACAGGGGGCGCAGTATTTT.

This sequence joins TRBV14 and TRBJ2-2, with unresolved D. Germline V gives CDR1 SGHDN, CDR2 FVKESK. V was shortened by 1 base and J by 8 bases, with 8 bases between the two germline ends. The CDR3 sequence is 13 residues long. CDR3 sequence reads: CASSQVVTGELFF. CDR3 nucleotide sequence: TGTGCCAGCAGCCAAGTGGTGACTGGGGAGCTGTTTTTT.

V and J are TRBV5-4 and TRBJ1-2, with 7 bases lining up with TRBD1. Looked up from germline, CDR1 is SGHNT and CDR2 is YYREEE (reference sequence). V was clipped by 4 bases and J by 2 bases; unmatched bases: 5. The CDR3 is 14 amino acids. The CDR3 loop is CASSPDRDNYGYTF. The CDR3 coding sequence is TGTGCCAGCAGCCCCGACAGGGACAACTATGGCTACACCTTC.

In this sample, this clone turned up a few times. The J gene is TRBJ1-4, the V gene TRBV6-5; D gene ambiguous. The germline V gene encodes CDR1 MNHEY and CDR2 SVGAGI. Trimming cost V 6 bases and J 8 bases, with 13 bases left between them. This CDR3 spans 13 amino acids. The DNA of the CDR3 is TGTGCCAGCAGCCCATCCCCGGGAGAAAAACTGTTTTTT. Translated: CASSPSPGEKLFF.

This clone has just a few counts. The V and J genes are TRBV7-6 and TRBJ1-6; 9 bases agree with TRBD1. The CDR3 runs to 15 residues. Germline V lookup: CDR1 SGHVS, CDR2 FNYEAQ. Trimming cost V 5 bases and J 7 bases; bases outside gene matches: 6. In nucleotides, the CDR3 is TGTGCCAGCAGCCAGGACAGGGGAGGCAATTCACCCCTCCACTTT. It codes for CASSQDRGGNSPLHF.

Only a few counts were recorded for this clone. The chain carries TRBV11-3 and TRBJ1-1; possibly TRBD1 for D (6 bases). The CDR3 is 17 amino acids. Germline CDR1 SGHNT, CDR2 YENEEA. Trimming took off 6 bases at V and 3 bases at J, with 23 bases between the two ends. In DNA form, the CDR3 reads TGTGCCAGCAGGCCAGGACGGGGGGCTAGGGGAGACACTGAAGCTTTCTTT. This sequence encodes CASRPGRGARGDTEAFF.

The genes are TRBV6-5 and TRBJ2-7; 11 bases align to TRBD1. The CDR3 contains 16 residues. Trimming removed 0 bases from V and 3 bases from J; junction bases left unmatched: 4. Germline lookup yields CDR1 MNHEY and CDR2 SVGAGI. As DNA, the CDR3 is TGTGCCAGCAGTTACTCCGGGACAGGGGGTGTCTACGAGCAGTACTTC. This encodes CASSYSGTGGVYEQYF.

The DNA for the CDR3 is TGTGCCAGCAGTTTTGGGCTGAACACTGAAGCTTTCTTT. As protein: CASSFGLNTEAFF. The J gene is TRBJ1-1, the V gene TRBV27; D gene uncertain. The CDR3 is made up of 13 amino acids. The ends were cut back, 3 bases at V and 0 bases at J, with 5 bases in the middle. Germline CDR1 reads MNHEY; CDR2 reads SMNVEV (reference sequence).

The rearrangement joins TRBV9 to TRBJ2-7; 8 bases are a match to TRBD1. The trim removed 0 bases at V and 1 base at J, leaving 9 bases unmatched. Germline loops: CDR1 SGDLS, CDR2 YYNGEE. The CDR3 contains 17 residues. CDR3 in DNA: TGTGCCAGCAGCGTAGAACCCAGGGGGCGAGGGTCCTACGAGCAGTACTTC. This codes for CASSVEPRGRGSYEQYF.

The rearrangement links TRBV11-2 to TRBJ2-1, with TRBD1 matching over 8 bases. The CDR3 is 16 amino acids. The ends lost 7 bases at V and 6 bases at J; junction bases unmatched: 14. Germline values: CDR1 SGHAT, CDR2 FQNNGV. The CDR3 protein is CASTSDKDRVSNEQFF. CDR3 nucleotides: TGTGCCAGCACTTCTGATAAGGACAGGGTCTCCAATGAGCAGTTCTTC.

CDR3 bases: TGTGCCAGCAGCTTAAACCCTCGAGGGGCGGGAGGGACCGGGGAGCTGTTTTTT. Encoded protein: CASSLNPRGAGGTGELFF. J is TRBJ2-2 and V is TRBV7-3; TRBD2 matches 9 bases. The CDR3 spans 18 residues. V gave up 1 base and J gave up 5 bases; unmatched junction bases: 11. Germline values: CDR1 SGHTA, CDR2 FQGTGA.

This clone was seen just once. The chain joins TRBV19 to TRBJ2-5, with 13 bases matching TRBD2. The closer fit of TRBJ2-7 to the DNA end suggests the J call may be wrong. The CDR3 loop spans 16 amino acids. The germline V gene encodes CDR1 LNHDA and CDR2 SQIVND (reference sequence). In DNA form, the CDR3 reads TGTGCCAGTAGTACCGGACTAGCGGGAGAGGGAGGCGAGCAGTACTTC. It yields the protein CASSTGLAGEGGEQYF.

This clone was recorded only once. Other nucleotide sequences from this sample produce the same CDR3. The J gene is TRBJ1-1, the V gene TRBV6-1, with no clear D. The CDR3 loop spans 14 amino acids. The germline CDR1 and CDR2 sequences are MNHNS and SASEGT. Deletions cut 5 bases from V and 0 bases from J, with 10 bases between. The CDR3, as DNA: TGTGCCAGCAGTCTACAGCTACTGAACACTGAAGCTTTCTTT. Translation: CASSLQLLNTEAFF.

The J gene is TRBJ1-5, the V gene TRBV9; unclear D gene. The ends were cut back, 0 bases at V and 2 bases at J, with 3 bases in the middle. This CDR3 is built from 13 residues. Germline V gene sequence: CDR1 SGDLS, CDR2 YYNGEE. The CDR3: CASSVAGNQPQHF. DNA for the CDR3: TGTGCCAGCAGCGTAGCTGGCAATCAGCCCCAGCATTTT.

The chain employs TRBV5-1 and TRBJ2-6; the match to TRBD1 covers 9 bases. The CDR3 has 17 residues. Germline V lookup: CDR1 SGHRS, CDR2 YFSETQ. Losses at the gene ends were 6 bases for V and 0 bases for J; bases not matched to a gene: 7. CDR3 loop: CASTPGQGDSGANVLTF. The CDR3 DNA is TGCGCCAGCACCCCGGGACAGGGCGACTCTGGGGCCAACGTCCTGACTTTC.

CDR3 in amino acids: CASSLGGSNYGYTF. CDR3 DNA: TGTGCCAGCAGCTTAGGAGGATCTAACTATGGCTACACCTTC. The J gene is TRBJ1-2, the V gene TRBV7-9; no definite D call. The ends were cut back, 1 base at V and 0 bases at J, with 6 bases in the middle. The CDR3 is 14 residues long. The germline V gene has CDR1 SEHNR and CDR2 FQNEAQ (reference sequence).

The chain recombines TRBV30 with TRBJ1-6; TRBD1 might be the D (5 bases). The V gene's germline CDR1 is GTSNPN and CDR2 SVGIG (reference sequence). V lost 1 base, J lost 9 bases, and 7 bases lay in between. The CDR3 is 12 amino acids. CDR3 bases: TGTGCCTGGAGTGCACAGGTTTCACCCCTCCACTTT. Its protein product is CAWSAQVSPLHF.

The chain carries TRBV28 and TRBJ2-1; D not certain. CDR3 length: 13 residues. From germline, CDR1 is MDHEN and CDR2 SYDVKM. Trimming cost V 2 bases and J 9 bases, with 11 bases left between them. The CDR3 nucleotides are TGTGCCAGCAGTTTAGTATCGGTCGTTGAGCAGTTCTTC. Protein product: CASSLVSVVEQFF.

This chain connects TRBV27 to TRBJ2-7; no reliable D call. This CDR3 is built from 11 residues. The germline V gene has CDR1 MNHEY and CDR2 SMNVEV (reference sequence). Trimming stripped 2 bases from V and 9 bases from J, with 8 bases between. CDR3 sequence (DNA): TGTGCCAGCAGTTTACAGCGCGGGCAGTACTTC. Translated: CASSLQRGQYF.

The rearrangement uses TRBV5-6 and TRBJ2-3, with D uncertain. Trimming stripped 1 base from V and 1 base from J, with 7 bases between. This CDR3 contains 14 residues. CDR1 and CDR2 from the germline V gene are SGHDT and YYEEEE. The CDR3 coding sequence is TGTGCCAGCAGCTTGTTAGAGGGCACAGATACGCAGTATTTT. Amino acids: CASSLLEGTDTQYF.

This sequence joins TRBV19 and TRBJ2-1; weak D call: TRBD2 (7 bases). CDR1 LNHDA and CDR2 SQIVND come from the germline V gene (reference sequence). V was cut by 4 bases and J by 6 bases, with 19 bases left in between. The CDR3 sequence is 16 residues long. CDR3 bases: TGTGCCAGTAGTAGGGACCTGGGGGGGCGCGTCAATGAGCAGTTCTTC. This codes for CASSRDLGGRVNEQFF. The complete variable domain, with remaining parts taken from reference TRBV19 and TRBJ2-1, reads DGGITQSPKYLFRKEGQNVTLSCEQNLNHDAMYWYRQDPGQGLRLIYYSQIVNDFQKGDIAEGYSVSREKKESFPLTVTSAQKNPTAFYLCASSRDLGGRVNEQFFGPGTRLTVL.

The genes are TRBV7-2 and TRBJ2-2; 12 bases agree with TRBD1. Germline V gives CDR1 SGHTA, CDR2 FQGNSA. The CDR3 totals 17 residues. J gave up 11 bases and V 4 bases, and 14 bases lay outside the gene matches. CDR3 loop: CASSSTGTGGGSTELFF. CDR3 coding DNA: TGTGCCAGCAGCTCTACCGGGACAGGGGGCGGAAGTACCGAGCTGTTTTTT.

The genes are TRBV10-3 and TRBJ2-3; D is uncertain. The CDR3 has 13 amino acids. From germline, CDR1 is ENHRY and CDR2 SYGVKD. V lost 4 bases, J lost 2 bases, and 7 bases lay in between. The CDR3 DNA follows: TGTGCCATCAGTGCAGATCCCACAGATACGCAGTATTTT. It codes for CAISADPTDTQYF.

The genes are TRBV4-3 and TRBJ2-7, with 7 bases that match TRBD2. The V gene's germline CDR1 is LGHNA and CDR2 YSLEER. The CDR3 loop spans 15 amino acids. Germline trimming cut 4 bases from V and 3 bases from J; bases unmatched to any gene: 9. The CDR3 DNA sequence: TGCGCCAGCAGCCTCCAACCCTGGGGGGGCTACGAGCAGTACTTC. Residues: CASSLQPWGGYEQYF.

This chain links TRBV27 with TRBJ1-4; the D is unclear. Between the trimmed V and J ends, which lost 1 base and 0 bases, there was a span of 9 bases. Per the germline V gene, CDR1 is MNHEY and CDR2 is SMNVEV (reference sequence). The CDR3 sequence is 16 residues long. CDR3 sequence: CASSLYRGPTNEKLFF. The CDR3 DNA sequence: TGTGCCAGCAGTTTATACCGCGGCCCAACTAATGAAAAACTGTTTTTT.

The rearrangement joins TRBV7-2 to TRBJ1-1; D uncertain. Germline loops: CDR1 SGHTA, CDR2 FQGNSA. The CDR3 has 12 residues. Trimming removed 0 bases at V and 5 bases at J, with 4 bases between. The chain's CDR3 is CASSLALTEAFF. As DNA, the CDR3 is TGTGCCAGCAGCTTAGCGCTAACTGAAGCTTTCTTT.

The V and J genes are TRBV19 and TRBJ1-2; TRBD1 aligns across 7 bases. V lost 5 bases, J lost 8 bases, and 8 bases stayed unmatched. This CDR3 has 13 residues. In germline, CDR1 is LNHDA, CDR2 SQIVND (reference sequence). The CDR3 DNA reads as TGTGCCAGTAGTCGGGACAGCGGTAGGGGCTACACCTTC. Protein product: CASSRDSGRGYTF.

J is TRBJ2-2 and V is TRBV18; possibly TRBD1 for D (7 bases). Germline values: CDR1 KGHSH, CDR2 LQKENI. Deletions cut 1 base from V and 6 bases from J, with 21 bases between. The CDR3 spans 18 residues. CDR3 region: CASSPRRGQTTYAGELFF. CDR3 in DNA: TGTGCCAGCTCACCACGGCGGGGACAGACAACTTACGCCGGGGAGCTGTTTTTT.

This clone has just one count. The rearrangement joins TRBV28 to TRBJ2-7; D perhaps matches TRBD2 (6 bases). Looked up from germline, CDR1 is MDHEN and CDR2 is SYDVKM. CDR3 length: 12 amino acids. V was trimmed by 8 bases and J by 2 bases, leaving 10 bases between them. The CDR3 bases are TGTGCCAGCGGTCGGGAGCCCTACGAGCAGTACTTC. As protein: CASGREPYEQYF.